The clone carrying this TCR beta chain was seen more than once but under ten times. Trimming shortened V by 3 bases and J by 4 bases, and 7 bases separated the two germline ends. There are 11 residues in the CDR3. The germline V gene has CDR1 DFQATT and CDR2 SNEGSKA (reference sequence). Researchers sorted CD4+ cells into CD25+CD127- cells for about five patients. Peripheral blood samples and lesional scalp punch biopsies were obtained from alopecia areata patients. As the sequencing template, cDNA was produced by extracting RNA and reverse transcribing it. Clones were read by immunoSEQ multiplex PCR, and TCRdb kept only the in-frame ones, dropping some. The sample carries tens of thousands of clones, roughly three fifths recorded once. The data were obtained in a study of CD8+ T cells in alopecia areata.

This sequence joins TRBV20-1 and TRBJ2-7; D remains unclear. The sequenced sample was CD4+ Tregs sorted from blood. The receptor was isolated from a human donor with alopecia areata. The CDR3 is CSARAQYEQYF. The CDR3 DNA reads TGCAGTGCTAGGGCCCAGTACGAGCAGTACTTC.